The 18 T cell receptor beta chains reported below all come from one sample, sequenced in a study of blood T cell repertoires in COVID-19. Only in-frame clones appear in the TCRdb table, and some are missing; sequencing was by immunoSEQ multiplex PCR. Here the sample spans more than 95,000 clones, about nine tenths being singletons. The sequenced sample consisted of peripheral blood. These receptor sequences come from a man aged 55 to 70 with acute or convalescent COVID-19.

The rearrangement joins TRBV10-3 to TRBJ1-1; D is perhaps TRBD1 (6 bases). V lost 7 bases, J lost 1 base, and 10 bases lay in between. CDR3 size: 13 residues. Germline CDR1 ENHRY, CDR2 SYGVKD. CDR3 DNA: TGTGCCATCACTGGACAGCCGAACACTGAAGCTTTCTTT. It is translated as CAITGQPNTEAFF.

CDR3 nucleotide sequence: TGTGCCTGGACAGGGGGTAGCAATCAGCCCCAGCATTTT. Encoded protein: CAWTGGSNQPQHF. The chain has TRBV30 and TRBJ1-5, with 7 bases matching TRBD1. Losses at the gene ends were 4 bases for V and 0 bases for J; bases not matched to a gene: 0. The CDR3 extends over 13 amino acids. Germline V CDR1 and CDR2: GTSNPN, SVGIG (reference sequence).

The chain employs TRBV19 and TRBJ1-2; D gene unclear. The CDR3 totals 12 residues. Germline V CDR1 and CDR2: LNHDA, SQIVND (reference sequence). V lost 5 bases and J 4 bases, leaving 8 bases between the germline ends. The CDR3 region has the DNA TGTGCCAGTAGTTACAGCCTCTATGGCTACACCTTC. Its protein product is CASSYSLYGYTF.

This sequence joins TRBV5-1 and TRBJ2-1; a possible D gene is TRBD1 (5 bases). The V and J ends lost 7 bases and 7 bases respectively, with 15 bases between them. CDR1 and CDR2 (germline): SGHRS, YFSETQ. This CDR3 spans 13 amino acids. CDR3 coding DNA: TGCGCCAGCTTCATTCAGGGTGGGAATGAGCAGTTCTTC. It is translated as CASFIQGGNEQFF.

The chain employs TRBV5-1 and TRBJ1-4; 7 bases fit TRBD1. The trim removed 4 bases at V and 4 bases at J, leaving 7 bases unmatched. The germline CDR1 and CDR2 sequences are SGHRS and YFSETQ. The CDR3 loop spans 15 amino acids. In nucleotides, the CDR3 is TGCGCCAGCAGCCCGTCAACAGGGGTTAATGAAAAACTGTTTTTT. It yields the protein CASSPSTGVNEKLFF.

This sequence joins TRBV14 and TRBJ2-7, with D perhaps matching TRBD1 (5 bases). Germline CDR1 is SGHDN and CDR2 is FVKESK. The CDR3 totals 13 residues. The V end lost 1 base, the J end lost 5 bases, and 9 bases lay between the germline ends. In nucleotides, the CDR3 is TGTGCCAGCAGCCAAGGAACAGGCCACGAGCAGTACTTC. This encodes CASSQGTGHEQYF.

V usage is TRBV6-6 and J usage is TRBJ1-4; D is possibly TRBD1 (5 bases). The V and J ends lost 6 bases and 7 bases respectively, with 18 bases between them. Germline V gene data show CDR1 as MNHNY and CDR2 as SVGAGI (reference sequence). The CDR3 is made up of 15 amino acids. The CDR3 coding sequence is TGTGCCAGCAGCGTCCCGGCGGGCGGGGGTGAAAAACTGTTTTTT. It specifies CASSVPAGGGEKLFF.

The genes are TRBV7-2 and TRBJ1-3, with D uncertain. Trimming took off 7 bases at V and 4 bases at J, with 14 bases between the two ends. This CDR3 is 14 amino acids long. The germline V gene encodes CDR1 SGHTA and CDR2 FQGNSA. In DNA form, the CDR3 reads TGTGCCAGCACCCCCGAGTTCATGGGAAACACCATATATTTT. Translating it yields CASTPEFMGNTIYF.

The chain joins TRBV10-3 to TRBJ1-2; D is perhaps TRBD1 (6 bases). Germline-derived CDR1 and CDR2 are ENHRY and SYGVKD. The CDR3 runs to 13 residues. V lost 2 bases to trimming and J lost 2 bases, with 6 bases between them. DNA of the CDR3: TGTGCCATCAGTGAGGACAGGAACTATGGCTACACCTTC. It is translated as CAISEDRNYGYTF.

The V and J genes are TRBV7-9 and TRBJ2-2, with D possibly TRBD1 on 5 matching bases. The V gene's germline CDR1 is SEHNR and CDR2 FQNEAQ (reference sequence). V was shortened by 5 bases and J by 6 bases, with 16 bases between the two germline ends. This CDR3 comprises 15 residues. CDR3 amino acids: CASSRAGLSAGELFF. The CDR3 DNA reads TGTGCCAGCAGCCGGGCAGGGCTTTCGGCCGGGGAGCTGTTTTTT.

The CDR3 region is CASSWAWEGNTIYF. Written as DNA, the CDR3 is TGTGCCAGCAGCTGGGCCTGGGAGGGAAACACCATATATTTT. The rearrangement links TRBV5-5 to TRBJ1-3; D is unclear. The CDR3 covers 14 residues. V was clipped by 3 bases and J by 4 bases, with 11 bases between them. Per germline, CDR1 SGHKS and CDR2 YYEKEE (reference sequence).

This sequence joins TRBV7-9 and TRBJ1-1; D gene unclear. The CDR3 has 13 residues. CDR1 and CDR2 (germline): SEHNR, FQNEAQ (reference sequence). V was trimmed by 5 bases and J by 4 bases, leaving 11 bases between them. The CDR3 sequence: CASSPTPATEAFF. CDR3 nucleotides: TGTGCCAGCAGCCCGACACCCGCCACTGAAGCTTTCTTT.

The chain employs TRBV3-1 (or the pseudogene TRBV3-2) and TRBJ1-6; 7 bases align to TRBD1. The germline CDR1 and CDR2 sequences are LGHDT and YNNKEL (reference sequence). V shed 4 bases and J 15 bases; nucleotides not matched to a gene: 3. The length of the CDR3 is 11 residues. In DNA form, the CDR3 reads TGTGCCAGCAGCCTGGACAGGAACCTCCACTTT. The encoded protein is CASSLDRNLHF.

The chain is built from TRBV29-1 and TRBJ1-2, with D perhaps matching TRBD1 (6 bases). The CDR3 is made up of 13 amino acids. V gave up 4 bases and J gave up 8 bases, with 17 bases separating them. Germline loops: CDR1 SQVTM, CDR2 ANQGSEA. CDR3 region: CSVVRGGDGGYTF. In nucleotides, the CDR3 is TGCAGCGTTGTCCGAGGGGGGGATGGAGGCTACACCTTC. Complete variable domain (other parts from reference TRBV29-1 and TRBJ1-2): SAVISQKPSRDICQRGTSLTIQCQVDSQVTMMFWYRQQPGQSLTLIATANQGSEATYESGFVIDKFPISRPNLTFSTLTVSNMSPEDSSIYLCSVVRGGDGGYTFGSGTRLTVV.

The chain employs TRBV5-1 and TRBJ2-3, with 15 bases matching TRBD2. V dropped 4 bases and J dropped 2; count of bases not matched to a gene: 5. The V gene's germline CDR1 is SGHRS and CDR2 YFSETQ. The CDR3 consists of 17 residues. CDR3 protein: CASSAGLAGGFTDTQYF. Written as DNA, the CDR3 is TGCGCCAGCAGCGCCGGACTAGCGGGGGGGTTCACAGATACGCAGTATTTT.

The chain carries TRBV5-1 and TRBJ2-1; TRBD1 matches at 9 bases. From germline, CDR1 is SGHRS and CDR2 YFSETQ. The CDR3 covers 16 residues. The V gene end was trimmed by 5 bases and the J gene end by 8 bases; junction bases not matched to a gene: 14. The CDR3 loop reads CASRVGRTGVFDEQFF. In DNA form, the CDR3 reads TGCGCCAGCAGGGTTGGTCGGACAGGGGTGTTCGATGAGCAGTTCTTC.

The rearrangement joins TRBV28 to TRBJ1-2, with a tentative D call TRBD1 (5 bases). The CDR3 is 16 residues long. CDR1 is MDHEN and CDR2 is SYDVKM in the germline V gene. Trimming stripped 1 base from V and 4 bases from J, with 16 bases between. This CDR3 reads CASSLLAGREPYGYTF. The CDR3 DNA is TGTGCCAGCAGTTTATTGGCAGGGCGAGAACCCTATGGCTACACCTTC.

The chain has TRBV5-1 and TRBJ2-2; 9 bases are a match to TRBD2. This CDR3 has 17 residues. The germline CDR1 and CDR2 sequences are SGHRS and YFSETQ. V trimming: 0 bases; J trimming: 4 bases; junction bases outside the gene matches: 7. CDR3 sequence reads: CASSLEWASGATGELFF. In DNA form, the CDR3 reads TGCGCCAGCAGCTTGGAGTGGGCTAGCGGGGCCACCGGGGAGCTGTTTTTT.